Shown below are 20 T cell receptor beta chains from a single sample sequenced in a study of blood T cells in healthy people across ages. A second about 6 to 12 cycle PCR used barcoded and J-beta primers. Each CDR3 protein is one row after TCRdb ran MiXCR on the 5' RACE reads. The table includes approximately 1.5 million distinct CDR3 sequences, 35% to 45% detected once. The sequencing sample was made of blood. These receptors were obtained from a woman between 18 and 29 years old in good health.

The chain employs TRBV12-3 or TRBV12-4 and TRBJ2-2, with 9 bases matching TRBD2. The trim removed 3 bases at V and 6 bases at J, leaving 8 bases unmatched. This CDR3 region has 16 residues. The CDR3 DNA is TGTGCCAGCAGTTTTTTCCGGCGGGGGGGTGCCGGGGAGCTGTTTTTT. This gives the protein CASSFFRRGGAGELFF.

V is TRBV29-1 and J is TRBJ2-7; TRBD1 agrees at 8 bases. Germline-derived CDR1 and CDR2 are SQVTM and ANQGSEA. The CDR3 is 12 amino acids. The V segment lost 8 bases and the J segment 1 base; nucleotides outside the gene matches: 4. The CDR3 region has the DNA TGCAGCTTCGGGACAGGTTCCTACGAGCAGTACTTC. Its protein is CSFGTGSYEQYF.

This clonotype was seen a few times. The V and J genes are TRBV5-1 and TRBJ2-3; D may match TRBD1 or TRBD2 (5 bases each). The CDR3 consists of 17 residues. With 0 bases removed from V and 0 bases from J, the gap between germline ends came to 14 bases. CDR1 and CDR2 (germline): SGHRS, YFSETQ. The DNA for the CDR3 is TGCGCCAGCAGCTTGGCCGGGACCGTTACTAGCACAGATACGCAGTATTTT. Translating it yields CASSLAGTVTSTDTQYF.

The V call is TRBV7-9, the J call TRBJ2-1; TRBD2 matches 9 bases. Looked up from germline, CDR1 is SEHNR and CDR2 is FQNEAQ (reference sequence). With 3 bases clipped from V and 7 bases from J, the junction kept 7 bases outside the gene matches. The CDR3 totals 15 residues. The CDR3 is CASSFVSSGINEQFF. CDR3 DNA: TGTGCCAGCAGCTTCGTATCTAGCGGGATAAATGAGCAGTTCTTC.

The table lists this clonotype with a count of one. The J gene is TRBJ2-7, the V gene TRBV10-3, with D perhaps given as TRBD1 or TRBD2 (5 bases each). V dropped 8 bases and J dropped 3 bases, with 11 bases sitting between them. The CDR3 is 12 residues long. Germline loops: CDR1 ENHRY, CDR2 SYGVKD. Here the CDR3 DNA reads TGTGCCATCGGTGGGGGACGCTACGAGCAGTACTTC. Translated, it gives CAIGGGRYEQYF.

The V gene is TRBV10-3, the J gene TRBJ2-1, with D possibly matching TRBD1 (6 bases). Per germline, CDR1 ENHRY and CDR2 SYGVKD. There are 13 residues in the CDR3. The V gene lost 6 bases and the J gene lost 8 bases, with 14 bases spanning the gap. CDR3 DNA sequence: TGTGCCATCAGCACCCGGGACACCGATGAGCAGTTCTTC. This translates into CAISTRDTDEQFF.

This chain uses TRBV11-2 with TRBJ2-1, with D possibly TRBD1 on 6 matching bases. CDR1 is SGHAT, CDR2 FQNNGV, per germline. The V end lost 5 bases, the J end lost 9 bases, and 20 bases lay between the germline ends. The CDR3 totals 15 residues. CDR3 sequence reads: CASSPASQGISEQFF. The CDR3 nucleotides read TGTGCCAGCAGCCCCGCATCCCAGGGGATCAGTGAGCAGTTCTTC.

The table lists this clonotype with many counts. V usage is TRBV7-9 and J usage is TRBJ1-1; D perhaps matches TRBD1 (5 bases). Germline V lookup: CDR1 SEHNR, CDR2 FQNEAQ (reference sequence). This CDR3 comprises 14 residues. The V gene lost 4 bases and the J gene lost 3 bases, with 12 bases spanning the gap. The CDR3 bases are TGTGCCAGCAGCTCCCAGCGGGGGTACACTGAAGCTTTCTTT. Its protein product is CASSSQRGYTEAFF.

The CDR3 DNA is TGTGCCAGCAGCTACCACAGTTACTACAACACTGAAGCTTTCTTT. Translating it yields CASSYHSYYNTEAFF. The V gene is TRBV7-2, the J gene TRBJ1-1; the D is unclear. The V gene lost 4 bases and the J gene lost 2 bases, with 14 bases spanning the gap. The V gene's germline CDR1 is SGHTA and CDR2 FQGNSA. The CDR3 extends over 15 amino acids.

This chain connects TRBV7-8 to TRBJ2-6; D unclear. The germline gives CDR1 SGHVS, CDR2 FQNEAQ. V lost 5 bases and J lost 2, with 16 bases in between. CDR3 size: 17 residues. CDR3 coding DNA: TGTGCCAGCAGCACCCGAAGGGTGAATACTGGGGCCAACGTCCTGACTTTC. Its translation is CASSTRRVNTGANVLTF.

The CDR3, as DNA: TGTGCCAGCAGTGATCGGGGGTTCGTCTCTGGAAACACCATATATTTT. Translation gives CASSDRGFVSGNTIYF. The chain combines TRBV2 with TRBJ1-3, with D perhaps matching TRBD1 (5 bases). V lost 3 bases to trimming and J lost 0 bases, with 12 bases between them. The CDR3 totals 16 residues. The germline gives CDR1 SNHLY, CDR2 FYNNEI. Based on the CDR3 plus reference TRBV2 and TRBJ1-3, the full variable domain is EPEVTQTPSHQVTQMGQEVILRCVPISNHLYFYWYRQILGQKVEFLVSFYNNEISEKSEIFDDQFSVERPDGSNFTLKIRSTKLEDSAMYFCASSDRGFVSGNTIYFGEGSWLTVV.

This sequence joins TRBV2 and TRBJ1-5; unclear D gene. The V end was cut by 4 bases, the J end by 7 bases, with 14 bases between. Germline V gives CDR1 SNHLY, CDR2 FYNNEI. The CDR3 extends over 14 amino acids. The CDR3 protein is CASSVEGTGQPQHF. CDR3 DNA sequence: TGTGCCAGCAGTGTGGAGGGAACGGGCCAGCCCCAGCATTTT.

For the CDR3, the DNA is TGCGCCAGCAGCCAAGAAGCAGTCCGAAGCTACAATGAGCAGTTCTTC. This codes for CASSQEAVRSYNEQFF. The chain joins TRBV4-1 to TRBJ2-1; unclear D gene. Germline CDR1 and CDR2: MGHRA and YSYEKL. The CDR3 loop spans 16 amino acids. Trimming took 0 bases from V and 3 from J, leaving 12 bases between them.

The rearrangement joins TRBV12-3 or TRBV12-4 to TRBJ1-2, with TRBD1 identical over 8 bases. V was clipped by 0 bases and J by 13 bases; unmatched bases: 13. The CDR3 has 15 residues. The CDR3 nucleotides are TGTGCCAGCAGTTTAGCGGGGACAGGCCAGAGCGACTGCACCTTC. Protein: CASSLAGTGQSDCTF.

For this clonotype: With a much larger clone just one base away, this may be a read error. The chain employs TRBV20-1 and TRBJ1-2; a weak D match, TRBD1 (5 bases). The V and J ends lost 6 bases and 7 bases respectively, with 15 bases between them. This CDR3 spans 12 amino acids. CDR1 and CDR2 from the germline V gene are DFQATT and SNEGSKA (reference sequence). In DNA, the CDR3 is TGCAGTGCCTCCCAGGGCTCCTGTGGCTACACCTTC. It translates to CSASQGSCGYTF.

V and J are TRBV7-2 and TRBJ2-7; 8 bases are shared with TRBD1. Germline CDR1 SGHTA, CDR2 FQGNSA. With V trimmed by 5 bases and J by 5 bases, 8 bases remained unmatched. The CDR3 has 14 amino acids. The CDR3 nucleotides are TGTGCCAGCAGCCTAAGACAGGGGATCCACGAGCAGTACTTC. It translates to CASSLRQGIHEQYF.

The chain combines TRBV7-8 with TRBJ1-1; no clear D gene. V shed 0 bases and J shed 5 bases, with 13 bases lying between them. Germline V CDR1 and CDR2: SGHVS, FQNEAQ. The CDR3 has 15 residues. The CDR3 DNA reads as TGTGCCAGCAGCTTAGCCGGTCCCCGGAGGACTGAAGCTTTCTTT. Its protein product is CASSLAGPRRTEAFF. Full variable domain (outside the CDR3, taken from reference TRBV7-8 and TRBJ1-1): GAGVSQSPRYKVAKRGQDVALRCDPISGHVSLFWYQQALGQGPEFLTYFQNEAQLDKSGLPSDRFFAERPEGSVSTLKIQRTQQEDSAVYLCASSLAGPRRTEAFFGQGTRLTVV.

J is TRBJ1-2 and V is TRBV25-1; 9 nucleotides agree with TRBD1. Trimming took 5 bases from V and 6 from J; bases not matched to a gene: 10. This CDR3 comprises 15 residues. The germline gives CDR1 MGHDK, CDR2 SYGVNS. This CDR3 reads CASSSHAGTGNGYTF. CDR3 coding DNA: TGTGCCAGCAGTTCCCATGCCGGGACAGGGAATGGCTACACCTTC.

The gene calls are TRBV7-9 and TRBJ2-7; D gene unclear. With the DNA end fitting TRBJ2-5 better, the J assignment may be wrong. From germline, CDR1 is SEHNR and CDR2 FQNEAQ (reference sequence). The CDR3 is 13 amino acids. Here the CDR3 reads CASNESPGQTQYF. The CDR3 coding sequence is TGTGCCAGCAATGAGTCTCCCGGACAGACCCAGTACTTC.

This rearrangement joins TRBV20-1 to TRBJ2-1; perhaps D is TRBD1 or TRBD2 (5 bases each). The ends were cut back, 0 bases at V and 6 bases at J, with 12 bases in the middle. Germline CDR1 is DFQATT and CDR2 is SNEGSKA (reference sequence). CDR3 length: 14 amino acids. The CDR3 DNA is TGCAGTGCTAGAGATCCTCGGGACGCCAATGAGCAGTTCTTC. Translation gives CSARDPRDANEQFF.